This entry concerns a single TCR beta chain. This sample includes further DNA sequences coding for the same CDR3. This CDR3 comprises 16 residues. The V end lost 0 bases, the J end lost 0 bases, and 11 bases lay between the germline ends. Germline values: CDR1 SGHRS, CDR2 YFSETQ. Assay: immunoSEQ multiplex PCR; the TCRdb copy retains only in-frame clones and omits some. The sample yields 200,000 or so clones, 70% to 90% seen once. This specimen belongs to a study of blood T cell repertoires in COVID-19. Study-wide background: COVID-19 samples from acute and convalescent phases originated in the United States, Italy and Spain.

The source is a woman aged 40 to 49 with acute COVID-19. This rearrangement joins TRBV5-1 to TRBJ2-3; TRBD2 might be the D (5 bases). Sequences were obtained from PBMCs or T cells enriched from blood (not recorded which). The CDR3 DNA follows: TGCGCCAGCAGCTTGGGTCGGGGTACTAGCACAGATACGCAGTATTTT. Amino acids: CASSLGRGTSTDTQYF.